This T cell receptor beta chain originates from a study of cytomegalovirus exposure and HLA in healthy donors. General study results and limits: Reported results showed that the classifier diagnosed cytomegalovirus status with high specificity and sensitivity. Researchers catalogued over 150 TCR beta chains as cytomegalovirus-associated.

Assay: immunoSEQ multiplex PCR; the TCRdb copy retains only in-frame clones and omits some. The sample yields 200,000 to 250,000 clones, 87% seen once. Details on this clone: What it recognizes is unknown.

The receptor comes from a man between 18 and 35 years old in good health and CMV-seropositive. The source material was PBMCs.

The CDR3 region is CASSEAGHEQYF. In DNA form, the CDR3 reads TGTGCCAGCAGTGAGGCAGGCCACGAGCAGTACTTC. The chain employs TRBV2 and TRBJ2-7, with D unclear. CDR1 and CDR2 (germline): SNHLY, FYNNEI. The CDR3 is made up of 12 amino acids. With 3 bases removed from V and 5 bases from J, the gap between germline ends came to 8 bases. The whole variable domain, filled in from reference TRBV2 and TRBJ2-7, reads EPEVTQTPSHQVTQMGQEVILRCVPISNHLYFYWYRQILGQKVEFLVSFYNNEISEKSEIFDDQFSVERPDGSNFTLKIRSTKLEDSAMYFCASSEAGHEQYFGPGTRLTVT.